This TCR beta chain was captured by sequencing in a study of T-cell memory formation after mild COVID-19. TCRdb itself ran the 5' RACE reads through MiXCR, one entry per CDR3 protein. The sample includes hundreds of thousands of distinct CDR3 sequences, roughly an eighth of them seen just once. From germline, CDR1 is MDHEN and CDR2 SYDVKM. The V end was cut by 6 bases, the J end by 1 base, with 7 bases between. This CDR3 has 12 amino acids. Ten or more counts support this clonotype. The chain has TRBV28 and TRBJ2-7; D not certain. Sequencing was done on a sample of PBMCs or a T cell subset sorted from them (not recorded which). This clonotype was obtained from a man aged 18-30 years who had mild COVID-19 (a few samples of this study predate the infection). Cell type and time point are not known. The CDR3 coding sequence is TGTGCCAGCAGCATGGATTCCTACGAGCAGTACGTC. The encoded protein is CASSMDSYEQYV.